The next 7 T cell receptor beta chains were all read from a single sample in a study of blood T cell repertoires in COVID-19 (dated by TCRdb to 2018 to 2021). The library was made by the immunoSEQ multiplex PCR assay. TCRdb's version of the immuneACCESS table is confined to in-frame rearrangements and falls short of the full clone set. An unresolved V gene accounts for under half of the shortfall where checked; the remainder is of unknown origin. For this sample the table gives roughly 440,000 clones, of which around 89% were detected only once. The ten largest clones capture 10% to 15% of the sample. Sequencing was performed on peripheral blood. These receptors were collected from a woman in her fifties or sixties with COVID-19, enrolled during active disease.

V and J are TRBV30 and TRBJ2-7; 7 bases are a match to TRBD2. The germline V gene encodes CDR1 GTSNPN and CDR2 SVGIG (reference sequence). This CDR3 has 15 amino acids. V gave up 3 bases and J gave up 0 bases; unmatched junction bases: 8. The CDR3 here is CAWSQFSGVSYEQYF. The CDR3 nucleotides read TGTGCCTGGAGCCAGTTCAGCGGGGTCTCCTACGAGCAGTACTTC.

The V and J genes are TRBV3-1 (or the pseudogene TRBV3-2) and TRBJ1-1; 8 bases fit TRBD1. Germline V CDR1 and CDR2: LGHDT, YNNKEL (reference sequence). After removal of 1 base from V and 4 bases from J, the junction contained 2 bases not matched to a gene. The CDR3 has 14 residues. The CDR3 nucleotides are TGTGCCAGCAGCCAAGTAGACAGGGGCACTGAAGCTTTCTTT. This codes for CASSQVDRGTEAFF.

The chain couples TRBV5-6 to TRBJ1-1; 7 bases map to TRBD1. The CDR3 runs 16 residues. The ends lost 2 bases at V and 4 bases at J; junction bases unmatched: 11. CDR1 is SGHDT and CDR2 is YYEEEE in the germline V gene. CDR3 sequence: CASSFGQARGFTEAFF. The CDR3 nucleotides are TGTGCCAGCAGCTTCGGACAGGCACGGGGGTTCACTGAAGCTTTCTTT.

V is TRBV6-5 and J is TRBJ2-5; 7 positions agree with TRBD1. Germline V lookup: CDR1 MNHEY, CDR2 SVGAGI. V shed 6 bases and J 5 bases; nucleotides not matched to a gene: 6. This CDR3 has 13 amino acids. The CDR3 sequence: CASRHRGPETQYF. The CDR3 nucleotides read TGTGCCAGCAGGCACAGGGGCCCGGAGACCCAGTACTTC.

J is TRBJ1-2 and V is TRBV6-5; D is ambiguous. The V and J ends lost 6 bases and 5 bases respectively, with 16 bases between them. The germline V gene has CDR1 MNHEY and CDR2 SVGAGI. The CDR3 length is 14 residues. CDR3 nucleotide sequence: TGTGCCAGCAGAGAGGGCGCGTCCCTTTATGGCTACACCTTC. Residues: CASREGASLYGYTF.

The J gene is TRBJ2-1, the V gene TRBV25-1; D perhaps matches TRBD1 (6 bases). V was shortened by 8 bases and J by 0 bases, with 11 bases between the two germline ends. Germline-derived CDR1 and CDR2 are MGHDK and SYGVNS. This CDR3 spans 14 amino acids. In DNA form, the CDR3 reads TGTGCCAGCTCCCGGACAGTCTCCTACAATGAGCAGTTCTTC. Protein sequence: CASSRTVSYNEQFF. Filled out from reference TRBV25-1 and TRBJ2-1, the complete variable domain reads EADIYQTPRYLVIGTGKKITLECSQTMGHDKMYWYQQDPGMELHLIHYSYGVNSTEKGDLSSESTVSRIRTEHFPLTLESARPSHTSQYLCASSRTVSYNEQFFGPGTRLTVL.

V and J are TRBV24-1 and TRBJ2-7; a possible D gene is TRBD2 (7 bases). Trimming took 5 bases from V and 5 from J, leaving 24 bases between them. The CDR3 contains 17 residues. The germline gives CDR1 KGHDR, CDR2 SFDVKD. The CDR3 region is CATSVPGPTGRDHEQYF. The CDR3 DNA follows: TGTGCCACCAGTGTCCCCGGCCCCACAGGGAGGGACCACGAGCAGTACTTC.